Following are 24 T cell receptor beta chains from one sample sequenced in a study of beta chain features in type 1 diabetes. Expressed TCRB transcripts were sequenced, since all the RNA that had been isolated was reverse transcribed. The method was immunoSEQ multiplex PCR; TCRdb's version includes in-frame clones alone and lacks a portion of them. The repertoire holds more than 85,000 clones, 40% seen once, with 0.06% to 0.075% in the top ten. The sample consisted of stem cell memory CD4+ T cells from blood. These receptors originate from a woman between 18 and 29 years old in good health.

The CDR3 sequence is CASTPGEWGYGYTF. The CDR3 coding sequence is TGTGCCAGCACGCCAGGGGAGTGGGGCTATGGCTACACCTTC. The chain employs TRBV6-1 and TRBJ1-2; tentative D call: TRBD1 (6 bases). The germline V and J ends were trimmed by 7 bases and 4 bases, with 16 bases remaining between them. The germline V gene has CDR1 MNHNS and CDR2 SASEGT. CDR3 length equals 14 residues.

This clone was counted a few times. The rearrangement joins TRBV29-1 to TRBJ2-7; perhaps TRBD2 as D (6 bases). The CDR3 runs 12 residues. Per the germline V gene, CDR1 is SQVTM and CDR2 is ANQGSEA. Trimming pared 4 bases from V and 0 bases from J, leaving 7 bases between. The CDR3 nucleotides are TGCAGCGTTGGGGACTCCTCCTACGAGCAGTACTTC. Protein sequence: CSVGDSSYEQYF.

The genes are TRBV10-2 and TRBJ2-7; no definite D call. The germline V gene has CDR1 WSHSY and CDR2 SAAADI. The ends were cut back, 0 bases at V and 3 bases at J, with 6 bases in the middle. This CDR3 has 13 residues. The CDR3 DNA is TGCGCCAGCAGTGAGTCTGGCGGCTACGAGCAGTACTTC. Amino acids: CASSESGGYEQYF.

V gene TRBV6-1 combines with J gene TRBJ2-7; D gene unclear. This CDR3 is built from 12 residues. The V gene lost 2 bases and the J gene lost 5 bases, with 7 bases spanning the gap. The germline gives CDR1 MNHNS, CDR2 SASEGT. The CDR3 DNA sequence: TGTGCCAGCAGTGAACGACTCAACGAGCAGTACTTC. Amino acid sequence: CASSERLNEQYF.

V is TRBV6-1 and J is TRBJ1-1; unclear D gene. In germline, CDR1 is MNHNS, CDR2 SASEGT. Trimming stripped 5 bases from V and 1 base from J, with 11 bases between. CDR3 length: 14 residues. CDR3 DNA sequence: TGTGCCAGCAGTCCCAGACATCAGAACACTGAAGCTTTCTTT. Its translation: CASSPRHQNTEAFF.

This clone turned up a few times. J is TRBJ2-1 and V is TRBV10-3; no reliable D call. The CDR3 has 13 amino acids. Trimming stripped 6 bases from V and 0 bases from J, with 6 bases between. Germline V gene lookup returns CDR1 ENHRY and CDR2 SYGVKD. The CDR3: CAIRSFSYNEQFF. In nucleotides, the CDR3 is TGTGCCATCAGGAGTTTCTCCTACAATGAGCAGTTCTTC.

The V and J genes are TRBV11-3 and TRBJ2-3; D possibly corresponds to TRBD2 (6 bases). The V gene's germline CDR1 is SGHNT and CDR2 YENEEA. This CDR3 has 12 residues. The ends were cut back, 11 bases at V and 3 bases at J, with 12 bases in the middle. CDR3 loop: CAGSRETDTQYF. The CDR3, as DNA: TGTGCCGGCTCGCGGGAAACAGATACGCAGTATTTT.

V and J are TRBV19 and TRBJ2-3; 10 nucleotides agree with TRBD2. The V segment lost 4 bases and the J segment 3 bases; nucleotides outside the gene matches: 4. Per the germline V gene, CDR1 is LNHDA and CDR2 is SQIVND (reference sequence). The CDR3 totals 15 residues. The CDR3 sequence is CASSTSSGRTDTQYF. The DNA of the CDR3 is TGTGCCAGTAGTACCAGTAGCGGGAGGACAGATACGCAGTATTTT.

The chain couples TRBV5-1 to TRBJ2-7; 7 bases agree with TRBD1. Germline V gene lookup returns CDR1 SGHRS and CDR2 YFSETQ. V dropped 0 bases and J dropped 4; count of bases not matched to a gene: 7. The CDR3 has 15 amino acids. CDR3 loop: CASSLGRTGRYEQYF. The CDR3 nucleotides read TGCGCCAGCAGCTTGGGCCGGACAGGTCGGTACGAGCAGTACTTC.

The genes are TRBV7-9 and TRBJ2-7, with 14 nucleotides matching TRBD2. This CDR3 comprises 16 residues. Looked up from germline, CDR1 is SEHNR and CDR2 is FQNEAQ (reference sequence). The trim removed 5 bases at V and 7 bases at J, leaving 10 bases unmatched. CDR3 coding DNA: TGTGCCAGCAGCAATCCGGGACTAGCGGGAGTACAGGAGCAGTACTTC. It yields the protein CASSNPGLAGVQEQYF.

V usage is TRBV5-1 and J usage is TRBJ1-2; D is unresolved. Germline CDR1 SGHRS, CDR2 YFSETQ. Trimming cost V 3 bases and J 3 bases, with 3 bases left between them. The CDR3 extends over 11 amino acids. The CDR3 here is CASSSDYGYTF. The CDR3 DNA sequence: TGCGCCAGCAGCTCGGACTATGGCTACACCTTC.

Here the CDR3 DNA reads TGTGCCAGCAGCTTAATGGGCAACGATCAAGAGACCCAGTACTTC. This codes for CASSLMGNDQETQYF. The chain joins TRBV11-2 to TRBJ2-5; D is unclear. V dropped 2 bases and J dropped 2 bases, with 12 bases sitting between them. The length of the CDR3 is 15 residues. CDR1 is SGHAT, CDR2 FQNNGV, per germline.

The chain uses TRBV4-1 and TRBJ2-1; D possibly corresponds to TRBD2 (5 bases). Trimming cost V 3 bases and J 2 bases, with 14 bases left between them. The CDR3 has 16 residues. Per the germline V gene, CDR1 is MGHRA and CDR2 is YSYEKL. The CDR3 DNA follows: TGCGCCAGCAGCCATGAAATTAGGGAGCCCTACAATGAGCAGTTCTTC. Translated: CASSHEIREPYNEQFF.

This clone was observed a few times. This chain links TRBV28 with TRBJ2-1, with D maybe TRBD1 (6 bases). From germline, CDR1 is MDHEN and CDR2 SYDVKM. Trimming removed 7 bases at V and 15 bases at J, with 25 bases between. CDR3 size: 14 residues. This CDR3 is CASNLPGTSGEPFF. The CDR3 DNA sequence: TGTGCCAGCAACCTTCCCGGGACCTCAGGGGAACCGTTCTTC.

The rearrangement links TRBV7-9 to TRBJ1-5, with D tentatively TRBD1 (6 bases). V was shortened by 4 bases and J by 6 bases, with 16 bases between the two germline ends. Germline V gene data show CDR1 as SEHNR and CDR2 as FQNEAQ (reference sequence). The CDR3 spans 15 residues. The CDR3 protein is CASSWDNPGPQPQHF. DNA for the CDR3: TGTGCCAGCAGCTGGGACAACCCCGGACCTCAGCCCCAGCATTTT. Full variable domain (rest looked up from reference TRBV7-9 and TRBJ1-5): DTGVSQNPRHKITKRGQNVTFRCDPISEHNRLYWYRQTLGQGPEFLTYFQNEAQLEKSRLLSDRFSAERPKGSFSTLEIQRTEQGDSAMYLCASSWDNPGPQPQHFGDGTRLSIL.

The V gene is TRBV30, the J gene TRBJ2-7; 7 nucleotides align to TRBD2. The CDR3 is 17 amino acids. The junction had 18 bases not matched to a gene; V was cut back by 1 base and J by 6 bases. Germline-derived CDR1 and CDR2 are GTSNPN and SVGIG (reference sequence). The CDR3: CAWSAIPGLQVRVEQYF. The CDR3 region has the DNA TGTGCCTGGAGTGCCATTCCGGGACTACAGGTGAGGGTCGAGCAGTACTTC.

This clone was found a few times. The chain joins TRBV7-8 to TRBJ2-7; TRBD2 agrees at 9 bases. The germline gives CDR1 SGHVS, CDR2 FQNEAQ. After removal of 0 bases from V and 3 bases from J, the junction contained 12 bases not matched to a gene. The CDR3 loop spans 18 amino acids. DNA of the CDR3: TGTGCCAGCAGCTTAGCCCGAGGGGTTAGCGGGAGTATCTACGAGCAGTACTTC. Translation gives CASSLARGVSGSIYEQYF. The whole variable domain, remainder taken from reference TRBV7-8 and TRBJ2-7, is GAGVSQSPRYKVAKRGQDVALRCDPISGHVSLFWYQQALGQGPEFLTYFQNEAQLDKSGLPSDRFFAERPEGSVSTLKIQRTQQEDSAVYLCASSLARGVSGSIYEQYFGPGTRLTVT.

The rearrangement uses TRBV28 and TRBJ1-5; tentative D call: TRBD1 (5 bases). The CDR3 has 15 amino acids. V lost 5 bases and J 0 bases, leaving 11 bases between the germline ends. The V gene's germline CDR1 is MDHEN and CDR2 SYDVKM. The CDR3 DNA follows: TGTGCCAGCAGTCCCCTCCAGGGTAGCAATCAGCCCCAGCATTTT. As protein: CASSPLQGSNQPQHF.

This clone has just a few counts. This chain joins TRBV7-3 and TRBJ2-2; TRBD1 might be the D (5 bases). The CDR3 spans 15 residues. The V and J ends lost 2 bases and 10 bases respectively, with 17 bases between them. Germline assignment: CDR1 SGHTA and CDR2 FQGTGA. This chain's CDR3 is CASSLSGQGKAELFF. CDR3 DNA sequence: TGTGCCAGCAGCTTATCTGGGCAGGGAAAAGCGGAGCTGTTTTTT.

The genes are TRBV30 and TRBJ1-6; the D is unclear. Germline-derived CDR1 and CDR2 are GTSNPN and SVGIG (reference sequence). The CDR3 is 13 residues long. The V end was cut by 0 bases, the J end by 12 bases, with 12 bases between. The CDR3 DNA reads as TGTGCCTGGAGTGTGAGGTCAAAAGTACCCCTCCACTTT. Its protein product is CAWSVRSKVPLHF.

This clone was detected a few times. The rearrangement joins TRBV18 to TRBJ2-1, with D unresolved. Germline CDR1 reads KGHSH; CDR2 reads LQKENI. The CDR3 consists of 14 residues. Deletions cut 3 bases from V and 5 bases from J, with 11 bases between. CDR3 sequence: CASSPSEPNNEQFF. CDR3 DNA sequence: TGTGCCAGCTCACCGTCCGAGCCAAACAATGAGCAGTTCTTC.

The genes are TRBV14 and TRBJ2-7; the D gene is possibly TRBD1 (6 bases). Trimming took off 3 bases at V and 4 bases at J, with 10 bases between the two ends. This CDR3 has 13 residues. Germline assignment: CDR1 SGHDN and CDR2 FVKESK. CDR3: CASSQDSIYEQYF. The CDR3 bases are TGTGCCAGCAGCCAGGACAGCATATACGAGCAGTACTTC.

This clone was seen only a few times. The V gene is TRBV10-3, the J gene TRBJ1-1, with 8 bases that match TRBD1. The length of the CDR3 is 14 residues. Germline V lookup: CDR1 ENHRY, CDR2 SYGVKD. V lost 3 bases to trimming and J lost 4 bases; unmatched junction nucleotides: 4. The CDR3: CAISDRGLGTEAFF. CDR3 sequence (DNA): TGTGCCATCAGTGACAGGGGGCTAGGCACTGAAGCTTTCTTT.

This clone was detected only a few times. This chain connects TRBV7-9 to TRBJ1-1; D unclear. V was clipped by 1 base and J by 1 base, with 10 bases between them. CDR1 is SEHNR and CDR2 is FQNEAQ in the germline V gene (reference sequence). There are 15 residues in the CDR3. CDR3 amino acids: CASSLVSGANTEAFF. The CDR3 DNA follows: TGTGCCAGCAGCTTAGTTAGTGGAGCGAACACTGAAGCTTTCTTT.